The next 29 T cell receptor beta chains were all read from a single sample in a study of T-cell memory formation after mild COVID-19. TCRdb re-called the 5' RACE reads through MiXCR, storing one row per CDR3 protein. Of more than 400,000 distinct CDR3 sequences listed, approximately 18% are singletons. Sequencing was performed on PBMCs or a T cell subset sorted from them (not recorded which). These receptors all stem from an adult woman who had mild COVID-19 (a few samples of this study predate the infection). Cell type and time point are not known.

This chain uses TRBV25-1 with TRBJ2-3, with D uncertain. The CDR3 consists of 13 residues. V lost 2 bases and J lost 5, with 8 bases in between. Germline V gene sequence: CDR1 MGHDK, CDR2 SYGVNS. CDR3 sequence: CASSEKPVDTQYF. CDR3 bases: TGTGCCAGCAGTGAAAAACCTGTAGATACGCAGTATTTT.

This clonotype was picked up many times. The chain couples TRBV7-9 to TRBJ2-1; D is ambiguous. Germline V gives CDR1 SEHNR, CDR2 FQNEAQ (reference sequence). Trimming stripped 8 bases from V and 1 base from J, with 15 bases between. This CDR3 comprises 15 residues. In DNA form, the CDR3 reads TGTGCCAGCGCCTCCACGGCCCCTTCCTACAATGAGCAGTTCTTC. Translated, it gives CASASTAPSYNEQFF.

The chain combines TRBV9 with TRBJ2-7, with TRBD1 as a possible D gene (6 bases). V lost 5 bases to trimming and J lost 3 bases, with 12 bases between them. Germline values: CDR1 SGDLS, CDR2 YYNGEE. There are 13 residues in the CDR3. As DNA, the CDR3 is TGTGCCAGCAGTAGAGGGGGTAACTACGAGCAGTACTTC. It is translated as CASSRGGNYEQYF.

J is TRBJ1-5 and V is TRBV12-3 or TRBV12-4, with a possible D match to TRBD1 (5 bases). V was pared by 5 bases and J by 12 bases, with 20 bases between. This CDR3 spans 14 amino acids. CDR3 loop: CASSLEGVKEIQHF. DNA for the CDR3: TGTGCCAGCAGTCTGGAAGGGGTAAAGGAGATCCAGCATTTT.

V gene TRBV5-1 combines with J gene TRBJ1-5, with TRBD1 matching over 9 bases. The CDR3 length is 20 residues. V lost 0 bases, J lost 6 bases, and 19 bases stayed unmatched. Germline V CDR1 and CDR2: SGHRS, YFSETQ. Here the CDR3 reads CASSLGPWDMTGGTVQPQHF. The CDR3 region has the DNA TGCGCCAGCAGCTTGGGTCCTTGGGACATGACAGGGGGAACTGTTCAGCCCCAGCATTTT.

The gene calls are TRBV2 and TRBJ1-1; TRBD1 aligns across 7 bases. This CDR3 is built from 16 residues. Looked up from germline, CDR1 is SNHLY and CDR2 is FYNNEI. V shed 2 bases, J shed 5 bases, and the junction held 11 bases outside the gene matches. As DNA, the CDR3 is TGTGCCAGCAGTGAAAGGGGGCGGCTCGGAAGGACTGAAGCTTTCTTT. It encodes CASSERGRLGRTEAFF.

V is TRBV14 and J is TRBJ1-1; a possible D gene is TRBD1 (5 bases). V lost 3 bases and J 0 bases, leaving 5 bases between the germline ends. CDR1 is SGHDN, CDR2 FVKESK, per germline. CDR3 length: 13 amino acids. The CDR3, as DNA: TGTGCCAGCAGCCAGGACATGAACACTGAAGCTTTCTTT. As protein: CASSQDMNTEAFF.

The CDR3 reads CASSVETSTGELFF. The CDR3 region has the DNA TGCGCCAGCAGTGTCGAGACTAGTACCGGGGAGCTGTTTTTT. The V and J genes are TRBV10-2 and TRBJ2-2; D possibly corresponds to TRBD2 (6 bases). Germline V gene lookup returns CDR1 WSHSY and CDR2 SAAADI. The CDR3 loop spans 14 amino acids. Trimming shortened V by 4 bases and J by 5 bases, and 11 bases separated the two germline ends.

The chain employs TRBV6-2 or TRBV6-3 and TRBJ2-1, with D perhaps matching TRBD2 (6 bases). This CDR3 has 16 residues. The germline CDR1 and CDR2 sequences are MNHEY and SVGEGT. The V end lost 6 bases, the J end lost 0 bases, and 15 bases lay between the germline ends. CDR3 sequence: CASRGWGDHSYNEQFF. The CDR3 DNA reads TGTGCCAGCAGGGGATGGGGGGACCACTCCTACAATGAGCAGTTCTTC.

This sequence joins TRBV9 and TRBJ1-1; 9 bases fit TRBD1. The CDR3 is 16 residues long. Trimming removed 4 bases from V and 4 bases from J; junction bases left unmatched: 11. The germline V gene encodes CDR1 SGDLS and CDR2 YYNGEE. The CDR3 bases are TGTGCCAGCAGCCCCCGGACAGGGGTGGGGTCCACTGAAGCTTTCTTT. Residues: CASSPRTGVGSTEAFF. The complete variable domain, with remaining parts taken from reference TRBV9 and TRBJ1-1, reads DSGVTQTPKHLITATGQRVTLRCSPRSGDLSVYWYQQSLDQGLQFLIQYYNGEERAKGNILERFSAQQFPDLHSELNLSSLELGDSALYFCASSPRTGVGSTEAFFGQGTRLTVV.

The J gene is TRBJ1-2, the V gene TRBV10-3, with D hard to call. The germline V and J ends were trimmed by 4 bases and 2 bases, with 8 bases remaining between them. The CDR3 has 13 amino acids. Looked up from germline, CDR1 is ENHRY and CDR2 is SYGVKD. CDR3 DNA sequence: TGTGCCATCAGTGGGGGAGGGAACTATGGCTACACCTTC. Its protein product is CAISGGGNYGYTF.

The chain is built from TRBV7-2 and TRBJ2-1; 7 bases are shared with TRBD2. The CDR3 length is 13 residues. Trimming removed 6 bases from V and 9 bases from J; junction bases left unmatched: 8. The germline V gene encodes CDR1 SGHTA and CDR2 FQGNSA. The CDR3 DNA sequence: TGTGCCAGCAGTTCCCTAGCGGCCGCTGAGCAGTTCTTC. Translated: CASSSLAAAEQFF. The full variable domain, with the rest looked up from reference TRBV7-2 and TRBJ2-1, is GAGVSQSPSNKVTEKGKDVELRCDPISGHTALYWYRQSLGQGLEFLIYFQGNSAPDKSGLPSDRFSAERTGGSVSTLTIQRTQQEDSAVYLCASSSLAAAEQFFGPGTRLTVL.

This clonotype has more than one count but fewer than ten. The V call is TRBV12-3 or TRBV12-4, the J call TRBJ2-7, with 8 bases identical to TRBD2. Trimming removed 6 bases from V and 7 bases from J; junction bases left unmatched: 2. This CDR3 has 11 amino acids. CDR3 bases: TGTGCCAGCAGATCTAGCGGGGAGCAGTACTTC. The encoded protein is CASRSSGEQYF.

V gene TRBV7-8 combines with J gene TRBJ1-1, with D tentatively TRBD1 (5 bases). CDR3 length: 15 amino acids. CDR1 and CDR2 (germline): SGHVS, FQNEAQ. Deletions cut 4 bases from V and 3 bases from J, with 15 bases between. This CDR3 reads CASSSSEAGHTEAFF. The CDR3 DNA reads as TGTGCCAGCAGCTCCTCTGAAGCGGGGCACACTGAAGCTTTCTTT.

This clonotype has just a few counts. The chain recombines TRBV6-1 with TRBJ1-1; D unresolved. This CDR3 region has 15 residues. V gave up 3 bases and J gave up 1 base, with 12 bases separating them. Germline lookup yields CDR1 MNHNS and CDR2 SASEGT. The CDR3 region has the DNA TGTGCCAGCAGTGAGGACTTCCATGGGAACACTGAAGCTTTCTTT. Its protein product is CASSEDFHGNTEAFF.

This clonotype was recorded a few times. The chain carries TRBV4-1 and TRBJ1-2; TRBD1 is a possible D gene (5 bases). The CDR3 is 16 amino acids. V gave up 0 bases and J gave up 4 bases, with 15 bases separating them. CDR1 is MGHRA, CDR2 YSYEKL, per germline. The CDR3 region has the DNA TGCGCCAGCAGCCAAGACACCGCAGGGTTGGGCTATGGCTACACCTTC. The encoded protein is CASSQDTAGLGYGYTF.

V gene TRBV7-6 combines with J gene TRBJ2-3; either TRBD1 or TRBD2 may supply D (6 bases each). In germline, CDR1 is SGHVS, CDR2 FNYEAQ. The CDR3 is 13 residues long. V dropped 5 bases and J dropped 6 bases, with 12 bases sitting between them. The CDR3, as DNA: TGTGCCAGCAGCATTGCCGGGGGCGATACGCAGTATTTT. This codes for CASSIAGGDTQYF.

This chain uses TRBV5-6 with TRBJ2-3; the D is unclear. The V gene lost 1 base and the J gene lost 6 bases, with 9 bases spanning the gap. Germline V gene sequence: CDR1 SGHDT, CDR2 YYEEEE. The CDR3 loop spans 13 amino acids. The CDR3 coding sequence is TGTGCCAGCAGCTTGCCCCACCGGGATACGCAGTATTTT. Its translation is CASSLPHRDTQYF.

Ten or more counts support this clonotype. The chain recombines TRBV20-1 with TRBJ2-1; TRBD2 is a possible D gene (5 bases). V lost 5 bases to trimming and J lost 0 bases, with 11 bases between them. Germline CDR1 DFQATT, CDR2 SNEGSKA (reference sequence). The CDR3 runs 14 residues. The CDR3 spells CSALLGGSYNEQFF. DNA of the CDR3: TGCAGTGCTCTTCTTGGAGGCTCCTACAATGAGCAGTTCTTC.

The V gene is TRBV4-3, the J gene TRBJ2-1, with 11 nucleotides matching TRBD2. The CDR3 is 16 amino acids. The trim removed 4 bases at V and 12 bases at J, leaving 14 bases unmatched. Germline CDR1 is LGHNA and CDR2 is YSLEER. CDR3 protein: CASSPTVAGGASLQFF. The CDR3 nucleotides read TGCGCCAGCAGCCCTACTGTAGCGGGAGGGGCCAGTTTGCAGTTCTTC.

The table lists this clonotype with a few counts. The chain has TRBV20-1 and TRBJ2-7; the match to TRBD2 covers 13 bases. J gave up 4 bases and V 5 bases, and 8 bases lay outside the gene matches. The CDR3 is made up of 15 amino acids. Germline V CDR1 and CDR2: DFQATT, SNEGSKA (reference sequence). Here the CDR3 reads CSAATSGRVPYEQYF. CDR3 nucleotide sequence: TGCAGTGCTGCTACTAGCGGGAGGGTCCCATACGAGCAGTACTTC.

This clonotype appeared a few times. V gene TRBV29-1 combines with J gene TRBJ1-1; 8 positions match TRBD1. The germline gives CDR1 SQVTM, CDR2 ANQGSEA. The V and J ends lost 8 bases and 0 bases, in that order; junction bases with no gene match: 20. CDR3 length equals 18 residues. This CDR3 reads CSSVGDWTGYRVNTEAFF. DNA for the CDR3: TGCAGCTCTGTTGGGGATTGGACAGGGTATAGGGTGAACACTGAAGCTTTCTTT.

The chain uses TRBV11-3 and TRBJ2-1; D possibly corresponds to TRBD2 (6 bases). Per the germline V gene, CDR1 is SGHNT and CDR2 is YENEEA. V was shortened by 8 bases and J by 3 bases, with 14 bases between the two germline ends. The CDR3 is made up of 14 amino acids. The CDR3 reads CASLAGPNYNEQFF. For the CDR3, the DNA is TGTGCCAGCTTGGCGGGACCAAACTACAATGAGCAGTTCTTC.

This clonotype was detected only a few times. The chain employs TRBV29-1 and TRBJ2-1, with TRBD2 identical over 8 bases. V was clipped by 7 bases and J by 6 bases; unmatched bases: 14. CDR1 is SQVTM and CDR2 is ANQGSEA in the germline V gene. This CDR3 is built from 15 residues. In nucleotides, the CDR3 is TGCAGCGCCCCTCGGACAGCGGGAGCCCCCAATGAGCAGTTCTTC. The encoded protein is CSAPRTAGAPNEQFF.

The table lists this clonotype with a few counts. The rearrangement uses TRBV6-5 and TRBJ1-6, with D possibly being TRBD1 (6 bases). V was pared by 8 bases and J by 7 bases, with 18 bases between. CDR1 MNHEY and CDR2 SVGAGI come from the germline V gene. The CDR3 has 15 amino acids. The CDR3 DNA follows: TGTGCCAGCTCGCCCGACAGGTCATTGAATTCACCCCTCCACTTT. Its protein product is CASSPDRSLNSPLHF.

The chain has TRBV6-1 and TRBJ2-7, with 8 bases aligning to TRBD1. The length of the CDR3 is 14 residues. The germline CDR1 and CDR2 sequences are MNHNS and SASEGT. V shed 7 bases and J 1 base; nucleotides not matched to a gene: 6. In nucleotides, the CDR3 is TGTGCCAGCAAGCAGGGGGCCGTTTCCTACGAGCAGTACTTC. Encoded protein: CASKQGAVSYEQYF.

The V and J genes are TRBV5-1 and TRBJ1-2; perhaps TRBD1 as D (6 bases). V dropped 4 bases and J dropped 2 bases, with 15 bases sitting between them. The length of the CDR3 is 15 residues. CDR1 and CDR2 from the germline V gene are SGHRS and YFSETQ. CDR3 in amino acids: CASSPATGANYGYTF. CDR3 coding DNA: TGCGCCAGCAGCCCAGCGACGGGGGCAAACTATGGCTACACCTTC.

This clonotype was detected only a few times. The V gene is TRBV7-9, the J gene TRBJ1-4; 10 bases line up with TRBD1. The J segment lost 5 bases and the V segment lost 5 bases, leaving 5 bases of the junction unmatched. The CDR3 extends over 15 amino acids. Germline CDR1 is SEHNR and CDR2 is FQNEAQ (reference sequence). The CDR3 sequence: CASSVPGQGNEKLFF. DNA of the CDR3: TGTGCCAGCAGCGTTCCGGGACAGGGGAATGAAAAACTGTTTTTT.

The genes are TRBV6-1 and TRBJ2-7; 9 nucleotides align to TRBD1. CDR1 and CDR2 from the germline V gene are MNHNS and SASEGT. The CDR3 sequence is 15 residues long. With V trimmed by 4 bases and J by 2 bases, 6 bases remained unmatched. CDR3 bases: TGTGCCAGCAGTGCCCGCGACAGGGGGGCCTACGAGCAGTACTTC. This gives the protein CASSARDRGAYEQYF.